These 12 T cell receptor beta chains share one sample of origin, sequenced in a study of beta chain features in type 1 diabetes. Findings and caveats of the study: Shortening that was moderate but significant affected the TCRB CDR3s of Type 1 diabetes patients in all four CD4+ subsets.

Antigen specificity for these receptors is unknown. Expressed TCRB transcripts were sequenced because the entire RNA isolate underwent reverse transcription. Profiled with immunoSEQ multiplex PCR; TCRdb holds only in-frame clones, not every one. This repertoire shows about 340,000 clones, approximately 12% found once; its top ten account for 0.015%. The material sequenced was naive CD4+ T cells from blood. The receptors shown here come from a young woman with type 1 diabetes.

This chain links TRBV6-5 with TRBJ2-1, with 7 bases identical to TRBD1. This CDR3 comprises 16 residues. Germline V gene lookup returns CDR1 MNHEY and CDR2 SVGAGI. The V and J ends lost 0 bases and 5 bases, in that order; junction bases with no gene match: 7. The CDR3 DNA follows: TGTGCCAGCAGTTACTCGTTTTTCAGGGGGAACAATGAGCAGTTCTTC. This sequence encodes CASSYSFFRGNNEQFF.

This clone was seen a handful of times. The CDR3 DNA sequence: TGTGCCAGTAGTATCACAGGCAGGGGGCAAGAGACCCAGTACTTC. It codes for CASSITGRGQETQYF. The rearrangement links TRBV19 to TRBJ2-5, with 7 nucleotides matching TRBD1. This CDR3 spans 15 amino acids. The V segment lost 3 bases and the J segment 2 bases; nucleotides outside the gene matches: 6. Germline loops: CDR1 LNHDA, CDR2 SQIVND (reference sequence). Using reference TRBV19 and TRBJ2-5 for the parts outside the CDR3, the full variable domain is DGGITQSPKYLFRKEGQNVTLSCEQNLNHDAMYWYRQDPGQGLRLIYYSQIVNDFQKGDIAEGYSVSREKKESFPLTVTSAQKNPTAFYLCASSITGRGQETQYFGPGTRLLVL.

The CDR3 nucleotides are TGTGCCTGGAGCCGAATGACAGGGGTTGGCTACACCTTC. It translates to CAWSRMTGVGYTF. This chain joins TRBV30 and TRBJ1-2; 8 bases line up with TRBD1. CDR3 length: 13 residues. The V gene end was trimmed by 3 bases and the J gene end by 7 bases; junction bases not matched to a gene: 7. The V gene's germline CDR1 is GTSNPN and CDR2 SVGIG (reference sequence).

This chain uses TRBV18 with TRBJ2-5; D gene ambiguous. Trimming stripped 2 bases from V and 5 bases from J, with 9 bases between. The CDR3 length is 13 residues. From germline, CDR1 is KGHSH and CDR2 LQKENI. The CDR3 region is CASSPGLSETQYF. CDR3 coding DNA: TGTGCCAGCTCACCAGGGCTGTCGGAGACCCAGTACTTC.

This clone was counted a few times. The V call is TRBV29-1, the J call TRBJ2-1; 7 bases align to TRBD2. The CDR3 runs 15 residues. The ends lost 4 bases at V and 0 bases at J; junction bases unmatched: 6. Germline CDR1 and CDR2: SQVTM and ANQGSEA. The CDR3, as DNA: TGCAGCGTTGTTGGAGGGAGGGCCTCCTACAATGAGCAGTTCTTC. Translation gives CSVVGGRASYNEQFF.

The V and J genes are TRBV2 and TRBJ1-1, with TRBD1 as a possible D gene (5 bases). CDR3 length: 15 amino acids. Germline lookup yields CDR1 SNHLY and CDR2 FYNNEI. V lost 6 bases and J 3 bases, leaving 17 bases between the germline ends. The CDR3 reads CASRSRVERDTEAFF. In DNA form, the CDR3 reads TGTGCCAGCAGATCCAGGGTTGAGCGAGACACTGAAGCTTTCTTT. The full variable domain, rest sourced from reference TRBV2 and TRBJ1-1, is EPEVTQTPSHQVTQMGQEVILRCVPISNHLYFYWYRQILGQKVEFLVSFYNNEISEKSEIFDDQFSVERPDGSNFTLKIRSTKLEDSAMYFCASRSRVERDTEAFFGQGTRLTVV.

V gene TRBV19 combines with J gene TRBJ2-7, with TRBD1 matching 7 bases. This CDR3 is built from 15 residues. The germline V gene has CDR1 LNHDA and CDR2 SQIVND (reference sequence). The junction had 5 bases not matched to a gene; V was cut back by 3 bases and J by 0 bases. This chain's CDR3 is CASSIRQGSSYEQYF. CDR3 nucleotides: TGTGCCAGTAGTATCAGACAGGGCAGCTCCTACGAGCAGTACTTC.

A few counts support this clone. The rearrangement uses TRBV18 and TRBJ2-4, with TRBD1 identical over 10 bases. This CDR3 contains 15 residues. Trimming cost V 3 bases and J 6 bases; bases outside gene matches: 5. Germline V gives CDR1 KGHSH, CDR2 LQKENI. This chain's CDR3 is CASSPDRGHGNIQYF. The CDR3 nucleotides are TGTGCCAGCTCACCCGACAGGGGGCATGGAAACATTCAGTACTTC.

This clone was detected a few times. The chain employs TRBV19 and TRBJ2-7, with 11 bases that match TRBD1. Germline V gene lookup returns CDR1 LNHDA and CDR2 SQIVND (reference sequence). There are 12 residues in the CDR3. With 9 bases clipped from V and 6 bases from J, the junction kept 4 bases outside the gene matches. The CDR3 sequence: CASSGQGGEQYV. CDR3 nucleotides: TGTGCCAGCTCGGGACAGGGGGGCGAGCAGTACGTC.

This clone was counted only a few times. This sequence joins TRBV11-2 and TRBJ2-7, with a possible D match to TRBD2 (5 bases). The V end was cut by 2 bases, the J end by 7 bases, with 12 bases between. Looked up from germline, CDR1 is SGHAT and CDR2 is FQNNGV. The CDR3 loop spans 13 amino acids. CDR3 protein: CASSLRVAGEQYV. DNA for the CDR3: TGTGCCAGCAGCTTACGGGTGGCGGGTGAGCAGTACGTC.

This clone has a handful of counts. This chain uses TRBV2 with TRBJ1-5, with TRBD1 matching 7 bases. After removal of 7 bases from V and 3 bases from J, the junction contained 9 bases not matched to a gene. The CDR3 is 15 residues long. CDR1 and CDR2 from the germline V gene are SNHLY and FYNNEI. The DNA for the CDR3 is TGTGCCAGCACCACGGAGGGGGCGATCAATCAGCCCCAGCATTTT. Translation gives CASTTEGAINQPQHF.

The J gene is TRBJ2-6, the V gene TRBV14; TRBD2 matches 7 bases. CDR3 length equals 15 residues. V was pared by 4 bases and J by 9 bases, with 9 bases of the junction left unmatched. Germline V CDR1 and CDR2: SGHDN, FVKESK. CDR3 loop: CASSLLPGGINVLTF. CDR3 DNA sequence: TGTGCCAGCAGCCTCCTCCCGGGAGGTATCAACGTCCTGACTTTC.